This TCR beta chain was recovered during a study of blood T cell repertoires in COVID-19. Study-wide context: The samples span acute and convalescent COVID-19 from the United States, Italy and Spain.

In the original processing: Amplifying reference gene primers gave estimates of nucleated cell counts. This table comes from immunoSEQ multiplex PCR, and its TCRdb copy is limited to in-frame clones, with some not included. Clone size and V and J calls were adopted from that table, with D and trimming inferred from the DNA. The sample yields around 250,000 clones, about nine tenths seen once. Per germline, CDR1 SGHKS and CDR2 YYEKEE (reference sequence). Trimming took 4 bases from V and 6 from J; bases not matched to a gene: 12. This CDR3 is built from 16 residues. Donors in Cohort 3 who had recovered were those with two negative PCRs, healthcare professional clearance, or resolution of their symptoms.

The gene calls are TRBV5-5 and TRBJ2-3; TRBD2 aligns across 9 bases. Sequencing was done on a sample of PBMCs or T cells enriched from blood (not recorded which). The clonotype was recovered from a young man who had recovered from COVID-19. CDR3 DNA: TGTGCCAGCAGCGGGGGACTAGCTCCTGGAGTGGATACGCAGTATTTT. As protein: CASSGGLAPGVDTQYF.